This T cell receptor beta chain is from a study of cytomegalovirus exposure and HLA in healthy donors. Study-level background: An early data release held tens of millions of unique TCRs from HLA-typed donors.

The PCR contained 60 Vbeta and 13 Jbeta primers. Using immunoSEQ multiplex PCR, the repertoire was profiled, and TCRdb retains in-frame clones only, with some absent. This sample has some 120,000 clones; approximately 89% occur once, and the top ten carry under 7%. Those who donated were healthy bone marrow donors. Trimming took 7 bases from V and 4 from J; bases not matched to a gene: 12. Germline CDR1 is SGHKS and CDR2 is YYEKEE (reference sequence). There are 15 residues in the CDR3. Sequences were obtained from PBMCs. The chain has TRBV5-5 and TRBJ2-5; 8 bases fit TRBD1. The source is a woman aged 25-40 years in good health and CMV-seropositive. The CDR3 is CASQSGQAKGETQYF. The CDR3 DNA sequence: TGTGCCAGCCAATCGGGACAGGCGAAAGGAGAGACCCAGTACTTC.